Each of the 10 T cell receptor beta chains below was sequenced from the same sample in a study of a mutant IDH1 vaccine in newly diagnosed glioma. The time point was: week 5, during vaccination. In every dose of vaccine, 300 ug of mutant IDH1 20-mer peptide was given alongside topical imiquimod. The table came from immunoSEQ multiplex PCR; TCRdb's copy has only in-frame clones and leaves some out. Of about 51,000 clones listed, approximately 78% were seen once; the top ten hold about 5%. No antigen is known for these receptors. The sample was PBMCs, taken from a glioma patient whose treatment included an IDH1 peptide vaccine. Source of these receptors: a man aged 50-59 years with glioma.

The CDR3 DNA is TGTGCCAGCAGTGACTCCGGGACAGCTTCAGATACGCAGTATTTT. Translation gives CASSDSGTASDTQYF. The chain combines TRBV6-4 with TRBJ2-3; 7 bases map to TRBD1. J was trimmed by 4 bases and V by 0 bases; bases with no gene match: 4. Germline CDR1 and CDR2: MRHNA and SNTAGT. The CDR3 extends over 15 amino acids.

The V gene is TRBV2, the J gene TRBJ2-7; D ambiguous. The CDR3 loop spans 9 amino acids. Looked up from germline, CDR1 is SNHLY and CDR2 is FYNNEI. The V end lost 3 bases, the J end lost 9 bases, and 3 bases lay between the germline ends. In nucleotides, the CDR3 is TGTGCCAGCAGTGAGGGGCAGTACTTC. Translating it yields CASSEGQYF.

The chain recombines TRBV27 with TRBJ2-7; maybe TRBD1 (6 bases). The V gene's germline CDR1 is MNHEY and CDR2 SMNVEV (reference sequence). This CDR3 comprises 14 residues. Between the trimmed V and J ends, which lost 6 bases and 0 bases, there was a span of 12 bases. The CDR3 protein is CASRSQGISYEQYF. The CDR3, as DNA: TGTGCCAGCAGATCCCAGGGGATCTCCTACGAGCAGTACTTC.

This chain connects TRBV15 to TRBJ1-1; tentatively, D is TRBD1 (5 bases). The ends were cut back, 5 bases at V and 3 bases at J, with 16 bases in the middle. Germline-derived CDR1 and CDR2 are LNHNV and YYDKDF (reference sequence). This CDR3 has 15 residues. CDR3 in amino acids: CATSPSRRDHTEAFF. The CDR3 DNA follows: TGTGCCACCAGCCCGTCGCGCAGGGATCACACTGAAGCTTTCTTT.

The DNA of the CDR3 is TGTGCCATCAGTGAGGACGGATCGAGGCAGTATTTT. Protein: CAISEDGSRQYF. The rearrangement uses TRBV10-3 and TRBJ2-3; D is uncertain. Trimming left V 2 bases short and J 11 bases short, with 11 bases between. Per the germline V gene, CDR1 is ENHRY and CDR2 is SYGVKD. The CDR3 sequence is 12 residues long.

The V and J genes are TRBV21-1 and TRBJ1-2. TRBV21-1 is tagged as a pseudogene. CDR3 length equals 14 residues. The CDR3 sequence is CASSKAPNSYGYTF. CDR3 DNA: TGTGCCAGCAGCAAAGCCCCGAACTCTTATGGCTACACCTTC.

The V gene is TRBV29-1, the J gene TRBJ2-5; D may be TRBD1 (6 bases). Per the germline V gene, CDR1 is SQVTM and CDR2 is ANQGSEA. The CDR3 is 14 residues long. V shed 6 bases and J shed 2 bases, with 16 bases lying between them. The CDR3: CSVKSGTGQETQYF. CDR3 DNA: TGCAGCGTCAAAAGCGGCACAGGGCAAGAGACCCAGTACTTC.

The chain uses TRBV5-1 and TRBJ1-5, with D perhaps TRBD1 (6 bases). Per germline, CDR1 SGHRS and CDR2 YFSETQ. Trimming pared 0 bases from V and 5 bases from J, leaving 12 bases between. The CDR3 consists of 15 residues. This CDR3 reads CASSLDSRGDQPQHF. The CDR3 DNA reads as TGCGCCAGCAGCTTGGACAGCAGGGGCGATCAGCCCCAGCATTTT.

This sequence joins TRBV7-2 and TRBJ1-1; 10 nucleotides align to TRBD1. This CDR3 has 14 amino acids. With 6 bases clipped from V and 4 bases from J, the junction kept 5 bases outside the gene matches. Germline CDR1 and CDR2: SGHTA and FQGNSA. CDR3 loop: CASSWDRGGTEAFF. CDR3 in DNA: TGTGCCAGCAGTTGGGACAGGGGAGGCACTGAAGCTTTCTTT.

The chain joins TRBV7-2 to TRBJ2-7; 8 nucleotides agree with TRBD1. V trimming: 6 bases; J trimming: 4 bases; junction bases outside the gene matches: 8. The germline CDR1 and CDR2 sequences are SGHTA and FQGNSA. The CDR3 has 14 residues. DNA of the CDR3: TGTGCCAGCAGTCCCCGGGACAGGCGATACGAGCAGTACTTC. This encodes CASSPRDRRYEQYF.